Described below is a single T cell receptor beta chain sequence and its context. It was with random hexamers that about 0.45 to 1 ug RNA was reverse transcribed. Amplification of TCR beta CDR3 spanned 54 Vbeta and 13 Jbeta via immunoSEQ multiplex PCR. TCRdb recomputed calls from the immunoSEQ multiplex PCR reads with MiXCR, one row per CDR3 protein. The sample consists of 45,000 to 55,000 distinct CDR3 sequences, 80% to 95% of them appearing once. This sample was included in a study of CD8 T cells in Susac syndrome. Sequencing of TCR beta was undertaken in CD8+ and CD4+ T cells derived from blood. CD8+ and CD4+ T cells were negatively isolated; TEMRA cells were FACS-enriched. CDR1 SGHRS and CDR2 YFSETQ come from the germline V gene. The CDR3 contains 13 residues. The germline V and J ends were trimmed by 4 bases and 9 bases, with 14 bases remaining between them.

The chain combines TRBV5-1 with TRBJ2-1; D may correspond to TRBD1 or TRBD2 (5 bases each). The TCR was taken from a human donor in good health. The specimen sequenced was CD8+ T cells from PBMCs. The CDR3 reads CASSVDSGGEQFF. In nucleotides, the CDR3 is TGCGCCAGCAGCGTCGACAGTGGGGGTGAGCAGTTCTTC. The variable domain in full, completed from reference TRBV5-1 and TRBJ2-1, reads KAGVTQTPRYLIKTRGQQVTLSCSPISGHRSVSWYQQTPGQGLQFLFEYFSETQRNKGNFPGRFSGRQFSNSRSEMNVSTLELGDSALYLCASSVDSGGEQFFGPGTRLTVL.